The 3 T cell receptor beta chains below all came from one sample that was sequenced in a study of a mutant IDH1 vaccine in newly diagnosed glioma. The protocol was immunoSEQ multiplex PCR, while the TCRdb copy is restricted to in-frame clones and leaves out a portion. The sample consists of tens of thousands of clones, approximately 80% of them appearing once. Time point: baseline, week 1 (first vaccination visit). As for treatment: pre-vaccination baseline after standard-of-care therapy. This specimen was PBMCs, taken from a glioma patient treated with radiotherapy, temozolomide or both. The receptors were sampled from a man under 40 with glioma.

The genes are TRBV2 and TRBJ1-1, with D unresolved. Trimming shortened V by 5 bases and J by 1 base, and 11 bases separated the two germline ends. Germline loops: CDR1 SNHLY, CDR2 FYNNEI. There are 14 residues in the CDR3. CDR3 amino acids: CASSFRHPNTEAFF. The CDR3 DNA sequence: TGTGCCAGCAGTTTCAGGCATCCGAACACTGAAGCTTTCTTT.

This clone was observed once. The rearrangement joins TRBV11-3 to TRBJ2-3; D is tentatively TRBD1 or TRBD2 (6 bases each). This CDR3 is built from 14 residues. V dropped 5 bases and J dropped 3 bases, with 12 bases sitting between them. Germline V lookup: CDR1 SGHNT, CDR2 YENEEA. CDR3 nucleotide sequence: TGTGCCAGCAGCCCCTGGGGGGCTACAGATACGCAGTATTTT. Residues: CASSPWGATDTQYF.

CDR3 bases: TGTGCCAGCAGTTTACCGCTTCAGGGTTTGAGGGACGAGCAGTACTTC. It yields the protein CASSLPLQGLRDEQYF. This chain uses TRBV28 with TRBJ2-7, with D possibly called TRBD1 or TRBD2 (5 bases each). Trimming removed 2 bases from V and 5 bases from J, with 19 bases in between. Germline loops: CDR1 MDHEN, CDR2 SYDVKM. The CDR3 covers 16 residues.